The sequence of this T cell receptor beta chain was determined in a study of spatial heterogeneity in lung cancer. Each TCR cDNA molecule carried a unique molecular identifier. TCRdb re-called the 5' RACE reads with MiXCR, one entry per CDR3 protein. In the table there are 40,000 or so distinct CDR3 sequences, around 7% of which are singletons. This clonotype was counted at least ten times. As for time point: sample taken at primary tumor resection. The CDR3 loop spans 14 amino acids. Between the trimmed V and J ends, which lost 5 bases and 4 bases, there was a span of 14 bases. The starting material was PBMCs, obtained at surgery. The chain links TRBV12-3 or TRBV12-4 to TRBJ1-2, with D perhaps matching TRBD1 (5 bases). This TCR came from a male donor with early-stage non-small cell lung cancer. The CDR3 DNA sequence: TGTGCCAGCAGTGACAGCGCCCTTGGCTATGGCTACACCTTC. This sequence encodes CASSDSALGYGYTF.